This record concerns one T cell receptor beta chain sequence. Its antigen is unknown. The sample belongs to a study of cytomegalovirus exposure and HLA in healthy donors. Study-wide background: HLA-typed donors were the source of approximately 85 million unique TCRs held in an early data release. The Caucasian-associated ancestry cluster held roughly 84% of roughly 370 genotyped donors.

Overall study findings and caveats: As confirmed in vitro, a few CMV-associated chains were specific for CMV antigens.

With 60 Vbeta and 13 Jbeta primers, the PCR was carried out. TCRdb's table, derived via immunoSEQ multiplex PCR, lists solely in-frame clones and lacks some. The table includes about 88,000 clones, about 69% detected once. This CDR3 spans 15 amino acids. The germline gives CDR1 SGHAT, CDR2 FQDESV (reference sequence). V dropped 1 base and J dropped 5 bases, with 13 bases sitting between them. The chain links TRBV11-1 to TRBJ2-3, with a tentative D call TRBD2 (6 bases). The sequencing sample was made of PBMCs. This clonotype was obtained from a woman in her late teens or twenties in good health and CMV-seropositive. This CDR3 reads CASSLEAGRIDTQYF. The CDR3 region has the DNA TGTGCCAGCAGCTTAGAGGCGGGACGGATAGATACGCAGTATTTT.